The present TCR beta chain was sequenced within a study of CD8+ T cells in alopecia areata. Once RNA had been extracted, it was reverse transcribed into cDNA to act as the sequencing template. The assay was immunoSEQ multiplex PCR, and TCRdb's table has in-frame clones only and misses some. The data hold roughly 20,000 clones, with about 70% observed a single time. V lost 4 bases and J lost 6, with 15 bases in between. This CDR3 spans 15 amino acids. Germline V gene data show CDR1 as SGHDN and CDR2 as FVKESK. Both peripheral blood and punch biopsies of lesional scalp skin were obtained from patients who had alopecia areata.

The sample in question was skin, obtained at week 0. V and J are TRBV14 and TRBJ2-2; no definite D call. The clonotype originates from a human donor with alopecia areata. The CDR3 DNA reads TGTGCCAGCAGCCCCAGAACGACCGGGCCCGGGGAGCTGTTTTTT. It encodes CASSPRTTGPGELFF.